The clone carrying this T cell receptor beta chain is a singleton in its sample. Assay used: immunoSEQ multiplex PCR; TCRdb lists only in-frame clones, some missing. The profile shows over 130,000 clones, 85% to 95% of them singletons. The data stem from a study of CD4+ T cells in melanoma. This CDR3 comprises 12 residues. The germline CDR1 and CDR2 sequences are MNHNY and SVGAGI (reference sequence). V dropped 4 bases and J dropped 13 bases, with 13 bases sitting between them. The clonotype was recovered from a human donor with melanoma. The chain combines TRBV6-6 with TRBJ2-2, with D maybe TRBD1 (7 bases). CDR3 bases: TGTGCCAGCAGTTCCCGACAGGGAGGGCTGTTTTTT. Translating gives CASSSRQGGLFF.